Below, 4 T cell receptor beta chains from the same sample are listed, as sequenced in a study of blood T cell repertoires in COVID-19. The method was immunoSEQ multiplex PCR; TCRdb's version includes in-frame clones alone and lacks a portion of them. The profile shows about 150,000 clones, 80% to 90% of them singletons. The sample consisted of peripheral blood. These receptors were taken from a man older than 75 with acute or convalescent COVID-19.

The chain has TRBV5-4 and TRBJ2-1; 7 bases align to TRBD1. Trimming took 1 base from V and 3 from J; bases not matched to a gene: 4. The germline CDR1 and CDR2 sequences are SGHNT and YYREEE (reference sequence). CDR3 length: 15 amino acids. Here the CDR3 reads CASSLTQGFYNEQFF. In DNA form, the CDR3 reads TGTGCCAGCAGCTTGACACAGGGGTTCTACAATGAGCAGTTCTTC. Combining the CDR3 with reference TRBV5-4 and TRBJ2-1 gives the whole variable domain ETGVTQSPTHLIKTRGQQVTLRCSSQSGHNTVSWYQQALGQGPQFIFQYYREEENGRGNFPPRFSGLQFPNYSSELNVNALELDDSALYLCASSLTQGFYNEQFFGPGTRLTVL.

V usage is TRBV6-5 and J usage is TRBJ2-7, with TRBD1 matching over 7 bases. This CDR3 has 13 amino acids. Germline lookup yields CDR1 MNHEY and CDR2 SVGAGI. With 7 bases clipped from V and 0 bases from J, the junction kept 3 bases outside the gene matches. CDR3 in amino acids: CASKGQPSYEQYF. The CDR3 DNA sequence: TGTGCCAGCAAGGGACAGCCCTCCTACGAGCAGTACTTC.

DNA for the CDR3: TGTGCCAGCAGTTTTCAGCGGATTGGGACCCAGTACTTC. This sequence encodes CASSFQRIGTQYF. This sequence joins TRBV28 and TRBJ2-5, with D perhaps matching TRBD2 (5 bases). The V and J ends lost 3 bases and 7 bases respectively, with 12 bases between them. The germline CDR1 and CDR2 sequences are MDHEN and SYDVKM. CDR3 length: 13 residues.

This rearrangement joins TRBV7-9 to TRBJ2-1; the match to TRBD2 covers 7 bases. CDR1 is SEHNR, CDR2 FQNEAQ, per germline (reference sequence). The V segment lost 5 bases and the J segment 4 bases; nucleotides outside the gene matches: 5. The CDR3 loop spans 14 amino acids. CDR3 protein: CASSARTSYNEQFF. The CDR3 DNA follows: TGTGCCAGCAGCGCCCGGACTAGTTACAATGAGCAGTTCTTC.